The following is a T cell receptor (beta chain) sequence with its context. Its antigen is unidentified. Repertoires were generated with immunoSEQ multiplex PCR, while TCRdb's copy carries only in-frame clones and drops some. The data hold around 39,000 clones, with approximately 93% observed a single time. The sample is drawn from a study of T cells in tuberculosis. Study background: This South African cohort compared adolescents with or without latent tuberculosis against adults with active tuberculosis.

Germline values: CDR1 ENHRY, CDR2 SYGVKD. The CDR3 is 16 residues long. V was pared by 4 bases and J by 5 bases, with 15 bases between. Adolescents were screened for latent TB by skin test and IGRA. Each clinical donor contributed on average around 110,000 T cells from unsorted cryopreserved PBMC. Overall study findings and caveats: GMM-specific TCRs were nearer to active tuberculosis alpha repertoires, suggesting expansion.

Sequenced sample: PBMCs. The clonotype comes from a donor aged 10 to 29 with latent tuberculosis or without tuberculosis infection. The chain recombines TRBV10-3 with TRBJ1-6; D is unresolved. In DNA, the CDR3 is TGTGCCATCAGTGTGTCTATTGGGCTAAATAATTCACCCCTCCACTTT. Translated: CAISVSIGLNNSPLHF.